The 31 T cell receptor beta chains reported below all come from one sample, sequenced in a study of blood T cell repertoires in COVID-19. Measured with immunoSEQ multiplex PCR; TCRdb has only the in-frame clones, and not every one. The repertoire includes 200,000 to 300,000 clones, about 89% of them detected once, and approximately 4.2% sits in the top ten. Source material: PBMCs or T cells enriched from blood (not recorded which). The origin of the receptors is a woman aged 30 to 39 who had recovered from COVID-19.

The CDR3 nucleotides read TGTGCCAGCAGCTTAAGGCGGGGGAGTGGCTACACCTTC. Translation: CASSLRRGSGYTF. The rearrangement links TRBV7-3 to TRBJ1-2; D perhaps matches TRBD1 (5 bases). Germline V gives CDR1 SGHTA, CDR2 FQGTGA. V was pared by 1 base and J by 7 bases, with 10 bases between. This CDR3 contains 13 residues.

Concerning this clone itself: The sample holds other DNA sequences that translate to the same CDR3. The V and J genes are TRBV28 and TRBJ1-1; no definite D call. Germline lookup yields CDR1 MDHEN and CDR2 SYDVKM. This CDR3 region has 11 residues. Trimming stripped 6 bases from V and 1 base from J, with 3 bases between. This CDR3 is CASSRNTEAFF. CDR3 nucleotides: TGTGCCAGCAGCCGGAACACTGAAGCTTTCTTT.

This chain joins TRBV3-1 (or the pseudogene TRBV3-2) and TRBJ1-1; 10 bases line up with TRBD1. Trimming at V came to 4 bases and at J to 10 bases, leaving 6 bases not matched to a gene. Germline loops: CDR1 LGHDT, CDR2 YNNKEL (reference sequence). The CDR3 has 13 residues. CDR3: CASSLAGTGVAFF. For the CDR3, the DNA is TGTGCCAGCAGCCTAGCCGGGACAGGGGTAGCTTTCTTT.

V usage is TRBV19 and J usage is TRBJ2-1; 10 positions agree with TRBD2. Looked up from germline, CDR1 is LNHDA and CDR2 is SQIVND (reference sequence). The CDR3 runs to 14 residues. J was trimmed by 12 bases and V by 9 bases; bases with no gene match: 14. CDR3 in DNA: TGTGCCAGCGCCCGAACAGCGGGAGGGCCTAGGCAGTTCTTC. Translation gives CASARTAGGPRQFF.

CDR3 sequence: CAWSRISEPGELFF. CDR3 in DNA: TGTGCCTGGAGTAGGATTAGCGAGCCCGGGGAGCTGTTTTTT. J is TRBJ2-2 and V is TRBV30, with D perhaps TRBD2 (5 bases). The CDR3 runs 14 residues. Trimming removed 2 bases from V and 6 bases from J, with 13 bases in between. CDR1 is GTSNPN and CDR2 is SVGIG in the germline V gene (reference sequence).

V and J are TRBV4-3 and TRBJ1-2; the D is unclear. Trimming removed 4 bases at V and 1 base at J, with 16 bases between. Germline V gene sequence: CDR1 LGHNA, CDR2 YSLEER. The CDR3 loop spans 16 amino acids. CDR3 in amino acids: CASSRDTGRDNYGYTF. The DNA for the CDR3 is TGCGCCAGCAGCCGAGATACGGGGAGAGATAACTATGGCTACACCTTC.

The chain is built from TRBV6-5 and TRBJ1-1, with D unresolved. The CDR3 sequence is 15 residues long. V gave up 0 bases and J gave up 1 base, with 9 bases separating them. Per germline, CDR1 MNHEY and CDR2 SVGAGI. CDR3 residues: CASSYSIGANTEAFF. CDR3 DNA sequence: TGTGCCAGCAGTTACTCGATCGGAGCGAACACTGAAGCTTTCTTT.

The chain has TRBV29-1 and TRBJ2-3; TRBD2 aligns across 15 bases. The germline CDR1 and CDR2 sequences are SQVTM and ANQGSEA. Trimming removed 4 bases from V and 3 bases from J; junction bases left unmatched: 8. The CDR3 sequence is 17 residues long. The CDR3 DNA sequence: TGCAGCGTTGGAGGGACTAGCGGGAGGATCGGAACAGATACGCAGTATTTT. As protein: CSVGGTSGRIGTDTQYF.

This clone has a handful of counts. This chain joins TRBV18 and TRBJ1-6; D is unclear. Germline assignment: CDR1 KGHSH and CDR2 LQKENI. The CDR3 runs 16 residues. Between the trimmed V and J ends, which lost 1 base and 5 bases, there was a span of 12 bases. CDR3 DNA: TGTGCCAGCTCACCACAGACAAGGAATAATAATTCACCCCTCCACTTT. This sequence encodes CASSPQTRNNNSPLHF.

The J gene is TRBJ2-7, the V gene TRBV11-2, with 11 positions matching TRBD1. Germline assignment: CDR1 SGHAT and CDR2 FQNNGV. The V gene end was trimmed by 4 bases and the J gene end by 3 bases; junction bases not matched to a gene: 8. This CDR3 has 16 amino acids. The CDR3 sequence: CASSSLKGTGGYEQYF. CDR3 DNA sequence: TGTGCCAGCAGCTCCCTAAAGGGGACAGGGGGCTACGAGCAGTACTTC.

The chain combines TRBV30 with TRBJ1-5, with a possible D match to TRBD1 (5 bases). V lost 4 bases, J lost 3 bases, and 10 bases lay in between. The CDR3 is made up of 13 amino acids. Germline-derived CDR1 and CDR2 are GTSNPN and SVGIG (reference sequence). CDR3 DNA: TGTGCCTGGACCCCAGGGCCCAATCAGCCCCAGCATTTT. As protein: CAWTPGPNQPQHF.

This rearrangement joins TRBV7-9 to TRBJ2-7; D might be TRBD1 (5 bases). CDR1 and CDR2 (germline): SEHNR, FQNEAQ (reference sequence). The CDR3 is 13 residues long. With 3 bases removed from V and 2 bases from J, the gap between germline ends came to 8 bases. CDR3 nucleotide sequence: TGTGCCAGCAGCTTTAGGGGAACCTACGAGCAGTACTTC. It yields the protein CASSFRGTYEQYF.

The chain is built from TRBV6-5 and TRBJ1-2, with 11 bases identical to TRBD1. Germline V gene sequence: CDR1 MNHEY, CDR2 SVGAGI. CDR3 length: 15 amino acids. V gave up 0 bases and J gave up 4 bases; unmatched junction bases: 1. CDR3 residues: CASSYSGTGGYGYTF. The CDR3 DNA sequence: TGTGCCAGCAGTTACTCCGGGACAGGGGGCTATGGCTACACCTTC.

The rearrangement links TRBV29-1 to TRBJ2-3, with 13 bases lining up with TRBD2. The CDR3 runs to 14 residues. Germline V gene data show CDR1 as SQVTM and CDR2 as ANQGSEA. V was clipped by 6 bases and J by 4 bases; unmatched bases: 4. CDR3 protein: CSVGTSGIPDTQYF. The CDR3 region has the DNA TGCAGCGTGGGGACTAGCGGGATTCCAGATACGCAGTATTTT.

Only one count was recorded for this clone. This rearrangement joins TRBV20-1 to TRBJ1-5; D gene unclear. Deletions cut 3 bases from V and 3 bases from J, with 12 bases between. The CDR3 spans 14 residues. Germline CDR1 DFQATT, CDR2 SNEGSKA (reference sequence). CDR3 sequence reads: CSASNPGLNQPQHF. The DNA for the CDR3 is TGCAGTGCTAGTAACCCCGGTCTCAATCAGCCCCAGCATTTT.

V is TRBV3-1 (or the pseudogene TRBV3-2) and J is TRBJ1-5; TRBD1 is a possible D gene (6 bases). Germline values: CDR1 LGHDT, CDR2 YNNKEL (reference sequence). CDR3 length: 14 residues. Trimming removed 0 bases from V and 10 bases from J, with 13 bases in between. The CDR3: CASSQDLGGQPQHF. CDR3 in DNA: TGTGCCAGCAGCCAAGATCTTGGGGGACAACCCCAGCATTTT.

The chain joins TRBV4-2 to TRBJ2-7, with 11 bases identical to TRBD2. Germline CDR1 reads LGHNA; CDR2 reads YNFKEQ. This CDR3 has 15 amino acids. V trimming: 2 bases; J trimming: 4 bases; junction bases outside the gene matches: 4. The CDR3, as DNA: TGTGCCAGCAGCCAAATTAGCGGGAGGGAATACGAGCAGTACTTC. This translates into CASSQISGREYEQYF.

The rearrangement uses TRBV9 and TRBJ2-6; 7 nucleotides agree with TRBD1. This CDR3 comprises 14 residues. The germline V gene has CDR1 SGDLS and CDR2 YYNGEE. V shed 5 bases, J shed 12 bases, and the junction held 11 bases outside the gene matches. The CDR3 region is CASSAGTDSFVLTF. As DNA, the CDR3 is TGTGCCAGCAGTGCCGGGACAGACTCTTTCGTCCTGACTTTC.

This chain uses TRBV9 with TRBJ2-3; 12 bases are a match to TRBD1. There are 15 residues in the CDR3. V shed 3 bases and J 11 bases; nucleotides not matched to a gene: 10. Per the germline V gene, CDR1 is SGDLS and CDR2 is YYNGEE. The CDR3 sequence is CASSAPGQGAGRQYF. The CDR3 nucleotides are TGTGCCAGCAGCGCCCCGGGACAGGGGGCAGGGAGGCAGTATTTT.

The CDR3: CASSQGTGPYEQYF. In DNA form, the CDR3 reads TGTGCCAGCAGCCAAGGGACAGGGCCATACGAGCAGTACTTC. The J gene is TRBJ2-7, the V gene TRBV3-1 (or the pseudogene TRBV3-2); 8 nucleotides agree with TRBD1. Germline V gives CDR1 LGHDT, CDR2 YNNKEL (reference sequence). The CDR3 is made up of 14 amino acids. V was pared by 1 base and J by 4 bases, with 3 bases of the junction left unmatched.

This rearrangement joins TRBV6-5 to TRBJ1-1, with D unclear. Deletions cut 4 bases from V and 1 base from J, with 10 bases between. This CDR3 spans 14 amino acids. Germline V CDR1 and CDR2: MNHEY, SVGAGI. CDR3 loop: CASSFASGNTEAFF. The CDR3 DNA reads as TGTGCCAGCAGTTTCGCATCGGGGAACACTGAAGCTTTCTTT.

The J gene is TRBJ2-1, the V gene TRBV5-4; 9 bases line up with TRBD2. V was clipped by 0 bases and J by 4 bases; unmatched bases: 2. The CDR3 consists of 15 residues. Per germline, CDR1 SGHNT and CDR2 YYREEE (reference sequence). This chain's CDR3 is CASSLDAGGYNEQFF. CDR3 in DNA: TGTGCCAGCAGCTTGGATGCGGGGGGGTACAATGAGCAGTTCTTC.

CDR3 coding DNA: TGTGCCAGCAGGAACGGGGCGGGAGTTCCCTACGAGCAGTACTTC. This gives the protein CASRNGAGVPYEQYF. This chain joins TRBV6-5 and TRBJ2-7; TRBD2 aligns across 7 bases. Germline V lookup: CDR1 MNHEY, CDR2 SVGAGI. The CDR3 is 15 amino acids. Germline trimming cut 6 bases from V and 2 bases from J; bases unmatched to any gene: 10.

CDR3 sequence (DNA): TGTGCCAGCAGCCAAGGAAGATTGACAGGAGGAAACACCATATATTTT. Its translation: CASSQGRLTGGNTIYF. This chain uses TRBV3-1 (or the pseudogene TRBV3-2) with TRBJ1-3, with D possibly being TRBD1 (6 bases). The germline V and J ends were trimmed by 1 base and 4 bases, with 14 bases remaining between them. The germline gives CDR1 LGHDT, CDR2 YNNKEL (reference sequence). The CDR3 consists of 16 residues.

The chain recombines TRBV19 with TRBJ1-2; 9 nucleotides line up with TRBD1. CDR1 LNHDA and CDR2 SQIVND come from the germline V gene (reference sequence). CDR3 size: 15 residues. The V and J ends lost 3 bases and 5 bases, in that order; junction bases with no gene match: 7. The DNA for the CDR3 is TGTGCCAGTAGTATGGGGACAGGGAAATATTATGGCTACACCTTC. It translates to CASSMGTGKYYGYTF.

This chain links TRBV6-5 with TRBJ2-7; D is perhaps TRBD2 (5 bases). CDR3 length: 12 amino acids. V was trimmed by 8 bases and J by 7 bases, leaving 15 bases between them. Germline V lookup: CDR1 MNHEY, CDR2 SVGAGI. The DNA for the CDR3 is TGTGCCAGCCAAGACTATTTGGGAGAGCAGTACTTC. Translated, it gives CASQDYLGEQYF.

This chain connects TRBV10-3 to TRBJ1-4, with 7 bases identical to TRBD1. In germline, CDR1 is ENHRY, CDR2 SYGVKD. J lost 3 bases, V lost 6 bases, and 4 bases had no gene match. This CDR3 contains 14 residues. In DNA, the CDR3 is TGTGCCATCAGCAACACAGGGGCTAATGAAAAACTGTTTTTT. This encodes CAISNTGANEKLFF.

The V gene is TRBV5-6, the J gene TRBJ2-1, with 11 positions matching TRBD1. V was pared by 3 bases and J by 9 bases, with 2 bases of the junction left unmatched. The CDR3 contains 13 residues. Germline assignment: CDR1 SGHDT and CDR2 YYEEEE. The CDR3 protein is CASSWGQGGEQFF. DNA of the CDR3: TGTGCCAGCAGCTGGGGACAGGGGGGTGAGCAGTTCTTC.

This chain uses TRBV30 with TRBJ1-2; no definite D call. This CDR3 comprises 12 residues. Germline CDR1 reads GTSNPN; CDR2 reads SVGIG (reference sequence). Trimming cost V 3 bases and J 0 bases, with 5 bases left between them. This CDR3 reads CAWSGANYGYTF. CDR3 coding DNA: TGTGCCTGGAGCGGTGCTAACTATGGCTACACCTTC.

The chain is built from TRBV28 and TRBJ1-1; D possibly corresponds to TRBD1 (6 bases). The CDR3 is made up of 12 amino acids. V gave up 1 base and J gave up 8 bases, with 8 bases separating them. Germline CDR1 MDHEN, CDR2 SYDVKM. CDR3 residues: CASSLLGTEAFF. The DNA for the CDR3 is TGTGCCAGCAGTTTATTGGGGACAGAAGCTTTCTTT.

V is TRBV9 and J is TRBJ2-5; 8 bases line up with TRBD2. Germline trimming cut 3 bases from V and 2 bases from J; bases unmatched to any gene: 6. This CDR3 has 15 residues. The germline V gene has CDR1 SGDLS and CDR2 YYNGEE. CDR3 protein: CASSELTSAQETQYF. DNA for the CDR3: TGTGCCAGCAGCGAATTGACTAGCGCTCAAGAGACCCAGTACTTC.